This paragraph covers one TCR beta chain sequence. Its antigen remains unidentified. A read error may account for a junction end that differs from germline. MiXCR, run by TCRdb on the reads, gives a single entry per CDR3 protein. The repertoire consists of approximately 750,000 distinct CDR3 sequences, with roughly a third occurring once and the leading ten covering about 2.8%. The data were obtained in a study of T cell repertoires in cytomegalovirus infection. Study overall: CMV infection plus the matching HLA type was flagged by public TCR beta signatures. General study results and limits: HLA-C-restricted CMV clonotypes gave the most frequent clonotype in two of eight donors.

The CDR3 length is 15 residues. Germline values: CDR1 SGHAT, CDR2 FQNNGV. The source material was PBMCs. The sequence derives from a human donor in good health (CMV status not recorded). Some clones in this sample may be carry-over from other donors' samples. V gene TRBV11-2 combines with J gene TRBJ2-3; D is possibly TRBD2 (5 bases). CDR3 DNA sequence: TGTGCCAGCAGCTTAGGCTCTCCTAGCACAGATACGCGGTATTTT. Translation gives CASSLGSPSTDTRYF.